Shown below are 24 T cell receptor beta chains from a single sample sequenced in a study of T cell responses to AZD1222 COVID-19 vaccine (dated by TCRdb to the early 2020s). Receptor libraries were prepared by the immunoSEQ multiplex PCR assay. TCRdb obtained this table from immuneACCESS and retained in-frame rearrangements with V and J assigned. These tables miss some clones; where compared with another copy, unresolved V genes account for less than half of the shortfall, and the remainder is unexplained. The sample includes 150,000 to 200,000 clones, with approximately 93% observed a single time. 0.95% to 1.1% of the sample is in the top ten clones. Explained via the paper, the time point label denotes: about 28 days (+/-7) after the second vaccine dose. The sequencing here drew on peripheral blood, taken 28 days after the second AZD1222 dose. These receptors were obtained from an adult who received the AZD1222 COVID-19 vaccine.

The chain is built from TRBV28 and TRBJ1-2; TRBD1 matches at 7 bases. The CDR3 has 13 residues. Germline V CDR1 and CDR2: MDHEN, SYDVKM. Germline trimming cut 7 bases from V and 4 bases from J; bases unmatched to any gene: 6. In DNA form, the CDR3 reads TGTGCCAGCACCCTGGGACAGATCTATGGCTACACCTTC. As protein: CASTLGQIYGYTF.

This clone was counted a single time. The rearrangement joins TRBV28 to TRBJ2-1; 8 bases map to TRBD2. Per the germline V gene, CDR1 is MDHEN and CDR2 is SYDVKM. The CDR3 loop spans 15 amino acids. With V trimmed by 3 bases and J by 5 bases, 6 bases remained unmatched. CDR3 sequence (DNA): TGTGCCAGCAGTTTGTTCGGGGGGGCGAACAATGAGCAGTTCTTC. Translated: CASSLFGGANNEQFF.

The chain couples TRBV10-2 to TRBJ1-3; weak D call: TRBD1 (6 bases). The CDR3 length is 14 residues. The germline CDR1 and CDR2 sequences are WSHSY and SAAADI. The V gene lost 7 bases and the J gene lost 2 bases, with 12 bases spanning the gap. CDR3 protein: CASKLGAAGNTIYF. CDR3 in DNA: TGCGCCAGCAAATTGGGGGCGGCTGGAAACACCATATATTTT.

This clone was seen once. The chain carries TRBV12-2 and TRBJ1-5; the listed D gene, TRBD1, was not tested against the DNA. TRBV12-2 is listed as a pseudogene. The CDR3 has 19 residues. The CDR3 coding sequence is TGTGCAAGTCGTCATAGCACAGGGTTCTACGTTCCAAGCGATCAGCCCCAGCATTTT. Translating gives CASRHSTGFYVPSDQPQHF.

The genes are TRBV19 and TRBJ2-1; 10 bases are shared with TRBD1. Germline CDR1 and CDR2: LNHDA and SQIVND (reference sequence). With 4 bases clipped from V and 3 bases from J, the junction kept 12 bases outside the gene matches. This CDR3 is 18 amino acids long. The CDR3 loop reads CASSKGQGPTLYYNEQFF. The CDR3 region has the DNA TGTGCCAGTAGTAAGGGACAGGGGCCCACGTTGTACTACAATGAGCAGTTCTTC.

Of note for this clone: The sample has other DNA sequences that encode this CDR3 too. The rearrangement uses TRBV19 and TRBJ1-2, with 9 bases aligning to TRBD1. V gave up 5 bases and J gave up 0 bases; unmatched junction bases: 4. CDR1 is LNHDA, CDR2 SQIVND, per germline (reference sequence). This CDR3 contains 15 residues. CDR3: CASSPRDRANYGYTF. DNA of the CDR3: TGTGCCAGTAGTCCCAGGGACAGGGCTAACTATGGCTACACCTTC.

The rearrangement links TRBV6-2 or TRBV6-3 to TRBJ1-5, with a weak D call TRBD1 (6 bases). This CDR3 has 13 residues. V was pared by 5 bases and J by 6 bases, with 11 bases between. The germline V gene has CDR1 MNHEY and CDR2 SVGEGT. This CDR3 is CASSSRGPQPQHF. In nucleotides, the CDR3 is TGTGCCAGCAGTAGCAGGGGCCCTCAGCCCCAGCATTTT.

The chain uses TRBV4-1 and TRBJ1-4; possible D gene TRBD1, 5 bases. This CDR3 has 16 residues. CDR1 and CDR2 (germline): MGHRA, YSYEKL. V dropped 0 bases and J dropped 8 bases, with 16 bases sitting between them. CDR3 nucleotide sequence: TGCGCCAGCAGCCAAGATCCGGGCAGGGTAGGAGAAAAACTGTTTTTT. Protein sequence: CASSQDPGRVGEKLFF.

This clone was picked up one time. The chain recombines TRBV6-1 with TRBJ1-1; D gene unclear. Germline CDR1 is MNHNS and CDR2 is SASEGT. This CDR3 contains 14 residues. V lost 2 bases to trimming and J lost 0 bases, with 7 bases between them. CDR3 residues: CASSESPMNTEAFF. The CDR3 nucleotides read TGTGCCAGCAGTGAATCCCCAATGAACACTGAAGCTTTCTTT.

The CDR3 protein is CASSFLAGQPQHF. The CDR3 DNA reads TGTGCCAGCAGCTTTCTGGCGGGGCAGCCCCAGCATTTT. The chain couples TRBV5-8 to TRBJ1-5, with D hard to call. Germline assignment: CDR1 SGHTS and CDR2 YDEGEE. The CDR3 consists of 13 residues. V shed 2 bases and J shed 7 bases, with 10 bases lying between them.

This clone has a handful of counts. The V gene is TRBV3-1 (or the pseudogene TRBV3-2), the J gene TRBJ2-7, with 7 bases matching TRBD2. V was clipped by 2 bases and J by 6 bases; unmatched bases: 16. Germline CDR1 reads LGHDT; CDR2 reads YNNKEL (reference sequence). The CDR3 is 17 amino acids. Written as DNA, the CDR3 is TGTGCCAGCAGCCAACCCGTGACGGGGACCGGCGGGGGCGAGCAGTACTTC. As protein: CASSQPVTGTGGGEQYF.

The V and J genes are TRBV19 and TRBJ2-7; unclear D gene. The ends were cut back, 4 bases at V and 3 bases at J, with 16 bases in the middle. The germline gives CDR1 LNHDA, CDR2 SQIVND (reference sequence). This CDR3 is built from 15 residues. The CDR3 sequence is CASSTPGPVNYEQYF. Here the CDR3 DNA reads TGTGCCAGTAGTACCCCCGGGCCCGTCAACTACGAGCAGTACTTC. The whole variable domain, filled in from reference TRBV19 and TRBJ2-7, reads DGGITQSPKYLFRKEGQNVTLSCEQNLNHDAMYWYRQDPGQGLRLIYYSQIVNDFQKGDIAEGYSVSREKKESFPLTVTSAQKNPTAFYLCASSTPGPVNYEQYFGPGTRLTVT.

The V gene is TRBV7-2, the J gene TRBJ2-1; the D gene is possibly TRBD1 (6 bases). The CDR3 is 13 amino acids. Germline CDR1 SGHTA, CDR2 FQGNSA. The V gene lost 4 bases and the J gene lost 7 bases, with 11 bases spanning the gap. This CDR3 is CASSSDSNNEQFF. CDR3 in DNA: TGTGCCAGCAGCTCGGACAGTAATAATGAGCAGTTCTTC.

The V call is TRBV10-3, the J call TRBJ1-1; D remains unclear. V lost 8 bases, J lost 2 bases, and 12 bases lay in between. The CDR3 runs 13 residues. From germline, CDR1 is ENHRY and CDR2 SYGVKD. The CDR3 sequence: CAICSRLNTEAFF. The CDR3 bases are TGTGCCATCTGTAGCCGATTAAACACTGAAGCTTTCTTT.

This chain connects TRBV7-9 to TRBJ1-2, with 7 positions matching TRBD1. Germline values: CDR1 SEHNR, CDR2 FQNEAQ (reference sequence). V lost 5 bases, J lost 4 bases, and 10 bases stayed unmatched. CDR3 length: 15 amino acids. This CDR3 reads CASSEQGIVIYGYTF. The CDR3 nucleotides are TGTGCCAGCAGCGAACAGGGGATCGTGATCTATGGCTACACCTTC.

V usage is TRBV29-1 and J usage is TRBJ1-2; TRBD1 might be the D (5 bases). Between the trimmed V and J ends, which lost 7 bases and 3 bases, there was a span of 9 bases. Germline CDR1 and CDR2: SQVTM and ANQGSEA. The CDR3 is made up of 11 amino acids. The CDR3 protein is CSGDSDYGYTF. DNA for the CDR3: TGCAGCGGTGACAGTGACTATGGCTACACCTTC.

This rearrangement joins TRBV6-4 to TRBJ2-1; TRBD2 matches 9 bases. The J segment lost 0 bases and the V segment lost 4 bases, leaving 10 bases of the junction unmatched. The CDR3 has 18 residues. Germline loops: CDR1 MRHNA, CDR2 SNTAGT. As DNA, the CDR3 is TGTGCCAGCAGTGCTTCGCTAGCGGGGACCCTCTCCTACAATGAGCAGTTCTTC. It specifies CASSASLAGTLSYNEQFF.

The chain combines TRBV27 with TRBJ2-1; D is uncertain. This CDR3 has 14 amino acids. V lost 8 bases and J lost 0, with 11 bases in between. CDR1 MNHEY and CDR2 SMNVEV come from the germline V gene (reference sequence). The CDR3 DNA reads as TGTGCCAGCGCCCTGGAGAGCTCCTACAATGAGCAGTTCTTC. It encodes CASALESSYNEQFF.

The V gene is TRBV4-3, the J gene TRBJ2-7; D gene ambiguous. Germline V gene sequence: CDR1 LGHNA, CDR2 YSLEER. CDR3 length: 15 residues. V lost 0 bases and J lost 7, with 16 bases in between. CDR3 in amino acids: CASSQDYGAAREQYF. For the CDR3, the DNA is TGCGCCAGCAGCCAAGATTATGGTGCAGCGCGAGAGCAGTACTTC.

This chain links TRBV6-5 with TRBJ1-5, with D unclear. V lost 6 bases and J 2 bases, leaving 14 bases between the germline ends. Germline CDR1 and CDR2: MNHEY and SVGAGI. This CDR3 is 15 amino acids long. CDR3: CASSPRALGNQPQHF. DNA for the CDR3: TGTGCCAGCAGCCCGAGGGCCCTGGGCAATCAGCCCCAGCATTTT.

V gene TRBV19 combines with J gene TRBJ1-1; D remains unclear. The CDR3 is made up of 12 amino acids. Trimming stripped 6 bases from V and 5 bases from J, with 10 bases between. Per the germline V gene, CDR1 is LNHDA and CDR2 is SQIVND (reference sequence). The CDR3 bases are TGTGCCAGTAGCAAACGAGGGACTGAAGCTTTCTTT. It codes for CASSKRGTEAFF.

The chain uses TRBV3-1 (or the pseudogene TRBV3-2) and TRBJ1-1; 9 nucleotides line up with TRBD1. The CDR3 spans 14 residues. After removal of 8 bases from V and 1 base from J, the junction contained 5 bases not matched to a gene. Per the germline V gene, CDR1 is LGHDT and CDR2 is YNNKEL (reference sequence). Here the CDR3 reads CASGGTGQNTEAFF. The CDR3 bases are TGTGCCAGCGGGGGGACAGGGCAGAACACTGAAGCTTTCTTT.

This chain connects TRBV9 to TRBJ2-2, with unresolved D. Deletions cut 0 bases from V and 2 bases from J, with 11 bases between. The CDR3 contains 16 residues. CDR1 is SGDLS and CDR2 is YYNGEE in the germline V gene. CDR3 sequence reads: CASSVAADVNTGELFF. The CDR3 nucleotides are TGTGCCAGCAGCGTAGCTGCGGACGTCAACACCGGGGAGCTGTTTTTT.

The CDR3: CASRPRGLKNTDTQYF. The CDR3 nucleotides read TGTGCCAGCAGACCGCGGGGACTCAAGAACACAGATACGCAGTATTTT. The chain combines TRBV9 with TRBJ2-3; weak D call: TRBD2 (6 bases). The length of the CDR3 is 16 residues. Trimming shortened V by 5 bases and J by 2 bases, and 18 bases separated the two germline ends. Germline V lookup: CDR1 SGDLS, CDR2 YYNGEE. The full variable domain, in which reference TRBV9 and TRBJ2-3 provide the parts outside the CDR3, is DSGVTQTPKHLITATGQRVTLRCSPRSGDLSVYWYQQSLDQGLQFLIQYYNGEERAKGNILERFSAQQFPDLHSELNLSSLELGDSALYFCASRPRGLKNTDTQYFGPGTRLTVL.